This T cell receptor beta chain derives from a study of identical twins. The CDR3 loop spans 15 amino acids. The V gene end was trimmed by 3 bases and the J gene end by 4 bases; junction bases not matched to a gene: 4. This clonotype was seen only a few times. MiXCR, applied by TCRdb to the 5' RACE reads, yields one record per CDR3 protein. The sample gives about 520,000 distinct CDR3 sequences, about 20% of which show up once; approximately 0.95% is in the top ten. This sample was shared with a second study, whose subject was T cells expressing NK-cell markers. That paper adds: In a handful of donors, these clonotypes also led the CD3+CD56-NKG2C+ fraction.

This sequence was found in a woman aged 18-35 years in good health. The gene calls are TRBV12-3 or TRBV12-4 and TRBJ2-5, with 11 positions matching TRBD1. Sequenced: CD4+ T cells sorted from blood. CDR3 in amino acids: CASSFMGQGGETQYF. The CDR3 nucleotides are TGTGCCAGCAGTTTTATGGGACAGGGGGGAGAGACCCAGTACTTC.